These T cell receptor beta chains were read from a single sample in a study of cytomegalovirus exposure and HLA in healthy donors. Clones were sequenced by immunoSEQ multiplex PCR, and TCRdb holds only the in-frame ones, with some missing. The sample shows approximately 100,000 clones, and 0.55% to 0.6% sits with its ten largest clones. Sequencing used PBMCs. Every receptor here comes from a man in his fifties or sixties in good health and CMV-seronegative. Both conserved end residues are part of each CDR3. A D gene is named only where the DNA matches it firmly.

v_gene	j_gene	d_gene	CDR3aa	CDR3nt
TRBV25-1	TRBJ1-2	NA	CASSAALGFYGYTF	TGTGCCAGCAGTGCGGCTTTGGGCTTCTATGGCTACACCTTC
TRBV5-4	TRBJ1-6	NA	CASSLGAGWNSPLHF	TGTGCCAGCAGCTTGGGGGCTGGTTGGAATTCACCCCTCCACTTT
TRBV5-6	TRBJ2-7	TRBD2	CASSLITASGTYEQYF	TGTGCCAGCAGCTTGATTACGGCTAGCGGGACCTACGAGCAGTACTTC
TRBV6-5	TRBJ2-2	TRBD1	CASQTGGGGELFF	TGTGCCAGCCAAACAGGGGGCGGCGGGGAGCTGTTTTTT
TRBV4-3	TRBJ2-2	NA	CASSQRSVTGELFF	TGCGCCAGCAGCCAACGGTCGGTCACCGGGGAGCTGTTTTTT
TRBV5-1	TRBJ1-2	NA	CASSKEVTENYGYTF	TGCGCCAGCAGCAAGGAGGTAACAGAGAACTATGGCTACACCTTC
TRBV10-3	TRBJ1-5	NA	CAISDPGHNQPQHF	TGTGCCATCAGTGACCCAGGGCACAATCAGCCCCAGCATTTT
TRBV4-1	TRBJ1-3	NA	CASSQEARTGNTIYF	TGCGCCAGCAGCCAAGAGGCCCGCACTGGAAACACCATATATTTT
TRBV7-2	TRBJ1-3	TRBD1	CASSTRQGSSGNTIYF	TGTGCCAGCAGCACCCGACAGGGAAGCTCTGGAAACACCATATATTTT
TRBV13	TRBJ1-4	NA	CASSLDGQEEEKLFF	TGTGCCAGCAGCTTAGACGGGCAGGAGGAAGAAAAACTGTTTTTT
TRBV6-6	TRBJ2-7	NA	CATRTGYHEQYF	TGTGCCACGAGAACAGGGTACCACGAGCAGTACTTC
TRBV4-3	TRBJ1-3	NA	CASSQDRPGFAGNTIYF	TGCGCCAGCAGCCAAGATCGACCGGGATTCGCTGGAAACACCATATATTTT
TRBV5-1	TRBJ1-2	NA	CASSLDRAGYGYTF	TGCGCCAGCAGCTTGGACAGGGCTGGATATGGCTACACCTTC
TRBV2	TRBJ1-3	TRBD1	CASRADRPFSGNTIYF	TGTGCCAGCAGAGCGGACAGGCCCTTCTCTGGAAACACCATATATTTT
TRBV19	TRBJ2-1	NA	CASSSLTHLNNEQFF	TGTGCCAGTAGTTCCCTCACACATTTAAACAATGAGCAGTTCTTC
TRBV18	TRBJ1-5	NA	CASSYGTFNSNQPQHF	TGTGCCAGCTCCTACGGGACTTTTAATAGCAATCAGCCCCAGCATTTT
TRBV7-2	TRBJ2-5	TRBD1	CASSIPTGGKETQYF	TGTGCCAGCAGCATTCCGACAGGGGGAAAAGAGACCCAGTACTTC
TRBV2	TRBJ2-7	TRBD1	CASRRQGAVEQYF	TGTGCCAGCAGGCGACAGGGTGCGGTCGAGCAGTACTTC
TRBV5-1	TRBJ2-5	NA	CASSSSLETQYF	TGCGCCAGCAGCTCTAGCTTGGAGACCCAGTACTTC
TRBV7-2	TRBJ1-4	NA	CASSFGEKLFF	TGTGCCAGCAGCTTCGGGGAAAAACTGTTTTTT
TRBV19	TRBJ1-5	NA	CASSRQDGKVNSNQPQHF	TGTGCCAGTAGTAGGCAGGACGGGAAGGTTAATAGCAATCAGCCCCAGCATTTT
TRBV5-6	TRBJ2-2	NA	CASSLADNRAVAGELFF	TGTGCCAGCAGCTTGGCCGATAACAGGGCGGTCGCCGGGGAGCTGTTTTTT